These 2 T cell receptor beta chains were all obtained from the same sample, sequenced in a study of shared T cell receptors in the human thymus. The assay was immunoSEQ multiplex PCR, and TCRdb's table has in-frame clones only and misses some. The sample yields some 660,000 clones, about 89% seen once. This same sample was also part of a study on human thymus T cells.

The sequenced material came from thymocytes. All receptors come from a boy under two years old with a congenital heart defect.

J is TRBJ2-7 and V is TRBV28; 12 bases agree with TRBD1. CDR1 MDHEN and CDR2 SYDVKM come from the germline V gene. The CDR3 consists of 15 residues. V was clipped by 6 bases and J by 7 bases; unmatched bases: 10. The CDR3 here is CASRPAGQGAGEQYF. The CDR3 DNA is TGTGCCAGCAGGCCCGCGGGACAGGGGGCAGGGGAGCAGTACTTC.

J is TRBJ2-4 and V is TRBV4-1, with TRBD2 as a possible D gene (5 bases). Germline CDR1 and CDR2: MGHRA and YSYEKL. With 0 bases removed from V and 4 bases from J, the gap between germline ends came to 7 bases. The CDR3 runs 14 residues. The DNA for the CDR3 is TGCGCCAGCAGCCAAGAGCCGGGAAAAAACATTCAGTACTTC. It is translated as CASSQEPGKNIQYF.